The 28 T cell receptor beta chains in this list originate from one sample, sequenced in a study of early T cells in non-severe SARS-CoV-2 infection. TCRdb re-derived calls from the 5' RACE reads in MiXCR, one entry per CDR3 protein. This table has 60,000 or so distinct CDR3 sequences, roughly 12% appearing once. Source: whole blood, taken at baseline. These receptors originate from an adult who was a healthcare worker with PCR-confirmed SARS-CoV-2 infection or an uninfected control (not recorded which).

This clonotype was counted ten times or more. This chain connects TRBV24-1 to TRBJ1-1; 7 positions match TRBD1. Losses at the gene ends were 4 bases for V and 6 bases for J; bases not matched to a gene: 7. The CDR3 spans 14 residues. Per germline, CDR1 KGHDR and CDR2 SFDVKD. This chain's CDR3 is CATSEGAGTAEAFF. In nucleotides, the CDR3 is TGTGCCACCAGTGAGGGCGCCGGGACAGCTGAAGCTTTCTTT.

This clonotype was picked up a small number of times. V usage is TRBV10-3 and J usage is TRBJ2-1, with D maybe TRBD1 (6 bases). V lost 8 bases to trimming and J lost 7 bases, with 21 bases between them. Germline V gene lookup returns CDR1 ENHRY and CDR2 SYGVKD. The CDR3 sequence is 15 residues long. The CDR3 loop reads CAISGGRGRVNEQFF. The CDR3 DNA sequence: TGTGCCATCTCCGGTGGCAGGGGCAGAGTGAATGAGCAGTTCTTC.

In this sample, this clonotype turned up many times. V and J are TRBV6-6 and TRBJ2-1, with 9 positions matching TRBD2. Germline V gene sequence: CDR1 MNHNY, CDR2 SVGAGI (reference sequence). The CDR3 has 17 residues. V lost 2 bases to trimming and J lost 6 bases; unmatched junction nucleotides: 11. CDR3 bases: TGTGCCAGCAGTTACCATCCCCGAGGGCGGGGGGGCAATGAGCAGTTCTTC. Protein: CASSYHPRGRGGNEQFF.

The gene calls are TRBV20-1 and TRBJ1-5, with 12 bases lining up with TRBD1. The CDR3 totals 14 residues. The germline CDR1 and CDR2 sequences are DFQATT and SNEGSKA (reference sequence). Trimming cost V 6 bases and J 6 bases; bases outside gene matches: 6. As DNA, the CDR3 is TGCAGTGCAATGGGACAGGGGGCTGGTCAGCCCCAGCATTTT. Translating it yields CSAMGQGAGQPQHF.

This clonotype was seen more than once but under ten times. The chain joins TRBV27 to TRBJ2-7, with D perhaps TRBD2 (6 bases). Trimming removed 5 bases at V and 2 bases at J, with 13 bases between. Germline CDR1 is MNHEY and CDR2 is SMNVEV (reference sequence). The CDR3 has 14 residues. In DNA form, the CDR3 reads TGTGCCAGCAGTGGGGGGACGACAGCCTACGAGCAGTACTTC. Amino acids: CASSGGTTAYEQYF.

This clonotype was observed a few times. The chain recombines TRBV12-3 or TRBV12-4 with TRBJ1-1, with 7 nucleotides matching TRBD1. The V gene end was trimmed by 4 bases and the J gene end by 3 bases; junction bases not matched to a gene: 11. This CDR3 is 16 amino acids long. CDR3 in amino acids: CASSSPPGTVDTEAFF. The CDR3 DNA reads as TGTGCCAGCAGTTCTCCCCCCGGGACAGTAGACACTGAAGCTTTCTTT.

This clonotype was picked up many times. CDR3 coding DNA: TGTGCCAGCAGGGTCACGGGGTTGAACACTGAAGCTTTCTTT. Its translation is CASRVTGLNTEAFF. The chain has TRBV12-3 or TRBV12-4 and TRBJ1-1; D is uncertain. V lost 6 bases to trimming and J lost 0 bases, with 11 bases between them. CDR3 length: 14 amino acids.

This clonotype was picked up a small number of times. V gene TRBV6-1 combines with J gene TRBJ2-3; 9 nucleotides agree with TRBD2. The germline V gene encodes CDR1 MNHNS and CDR2 SASEGT. The CDR3 has 14 residues. Trimming took 6 bases from V and 0 from J; bases not matched to a gene: 1. The CDR3 DNA reads as TGTGCCAGCAGAACTAGCGGGAGCACAGATACGCAGTATTTT. Amino acid sequence: CASRTSGSTDTQYF.

This clonotype was observed a handful of times. The genes are TRBV10-3 and TRBJ2-6, with D perhaps matching TRBD1 or TRBD2 (6 bases each). Germline CDR1 is ENHRY and CDR2 is SYGVKD. The CDR3 spans 16 residues. V was cut by 4 bases and J by 0 bases, with 10 bases left in between. The CDR3 DNA reads as TGTGCCATCAGTGTCGGGGGCGGCTCTGGGGCCAACGTCCTGACTTTC. Protein: CAISVGGGSGANVLTF.

This clonotype was observed a handful of times. The rearrangement links TRBV29-1 to TRBJ2-7, with 9 positions matching TRBD2. Germline V gene sequence: CDR1 SQVTM, CDR2 ANQGSEA. J lost 5 bases, V lost 5 bases, and 10 bases had no gene match. The CDR3 spans 14 residues. For the CDR3, the DNA is TGCAGCGTTACAACCGGGACTAGCTTCAACGAGCAGTACTTC. Translating gives CSVTTGTSFNEQYF.

This sequence joins TRBV28 and TRBJ2-2, with D perhaps TRBD1 (5 bases). Germline CDR1 reads MDHEN; CDR2 reads SYDVKM. The CDR3 consists of 13 residues. V was shortened by 7 bases and J by 2 bases, with 8 bases between the two germline ends. CDR3 DNA: TGTGCCAGCAAAGACAGCAACACCGGGGAGCTGTTTTTT. Translating gives CASKDSNTGELFF.

Many counts were recorded for this clonotype. The rearrangement uses TRBV19 and TRBJ2-1, with a possible D match to TRBD1 (5 bases). This CDR3 is 13 amino acids long. With 7 bases removed from V and 8 bases from J, the gap between germline ends came to 15 bases. The germline V gene encodes CDR1 LNHDA and CDR2 SQIVND (reference sequence). The DNA for the CDR3 is TGTGCCAGTAACGCCCGACAGTCCGATGAGCAGTTCTTC. This codes for CASNARQSDEQFF.

This chain connects TRBV28 to TRBJ2-1; 7 bases fit TRBD1. This CDR3 comprises 16 residues. Germline V gives CDR1 MDHEN, CDR2 SYDVKM. V shed 7 bases, J shed 3 bases, and the junction held 12 bases outside the gene matches. The CDR3 here is CASNTGAGVNYNEQFF. The CDR3 DNA reads as TGTGCCAGCAACACAGGGGCAGGGGTTAACTACAATGAGCAGTTCTTC.

This clonotype was seen a few times. The chain is built from TRBV5-4 and TRBJ2-7; 14 nucleotides align to TRBD2. In germline, CDR1 is SGHNT, CDR2 YYREEE (reference sequence). The ends lost 4 bases at V and 6 bases at J; junction bases unmatched: 9. This CDR3 is built from 16 residues. CDR3 DNA: TGTGCCAGCAGCCCTGGTGGGACTAGCGGGGGCGTCGAGCAGTACTTC. Its protein is CASSPGGTSGGVEQYF.

This clonotype turned up a few times. V is TRBV1 and J is TRBJ2-2; TRBD2 is taken as the D call from the table, unchecked against the DNA. TRBV1 is assigned pseudogene status. The CDR3 sequence is 17 residues long. In nucleotides, the CDR3 is TGCACCAGCAGCCAAGGGCCTAGCGGGAGTGACACCGGGGAGCTGTTTTTT. Amino acid sequence: CTSSQGPSGSDTGELFF.

This chain's CDR3 is CASRLDGPQHF. In DNA form, the CDR3 reads TGTGCCAGCAGGCTCGATGGGCCCCAGCATTTT. This sequence joins TRBV6-6 and TRBJ1-5; D unresolved. Germline loops: CDR1 MNHNY, CDR2 SVGAGI (reference sequence). The ends were cut back, 6 bases at V and 9 bases at J, with 9 bases in the middle. CDR3 length equals 11 residues.

This clonotype was seen many times. The chain links TRBV6-2 or TRBV6-3 to TRBJ2-7; D unresolved. Trimming cost V 4 bases and J 2 bases, with 6 bases left between them. The CDR3 spans 12 residues. Per the germline V gene, CDR1 is MNHEY and CDR2 is SVGEGT. In nucleotides, the CDR3 is TGTGCCAGCAGTTTGGCCACCTACGAGCAGTACTTC. It specifies CASSLATYEQYF.

This clonotype was seen repeatedly, ten times or more. The chain employs TRBV6-1 and TRBJ2-3; 12 bases fit TRBD1. The length of the CDR3 is 17 residues. V dropped 5 bases and J dropped 3; count of bases not matched to a gene: 9. Germline CDR1 MNHNS, CDR2 SASEGT. As DNA, the CDR3 is TGTGCCAGCAGTCCGCGGCGGGACAGGGGGCCGACAGATACGCAGTATTTT. Translated, it gives CASSPRRDRGPTDTQYF.

J is TRBJ2-3 and V is TRBV28; 7 bases are shared with TRBD2. In germline, CDR1 is MDHEN, CDR2 SYDVKM. The CDR3 totals 14 residues. After removal of 2 bases from V and 5 bases from J, the junction contained 4 bases not matched to a gene. The CDR3 sequence: CASSLAGVGDTQYF. CDR3 in DNA: TGTGCCAGCAGTTTAGCGGGAGTTGGAGATACGCAGTATTTT.

The genes are TRBV6-6 and TRBJ2-2; D gene ambiguous. The germline CDR1 and CDR2 sequences are MNHNY and SVGAGI (reference sequence). The CDR3 spans 12 residues. Trimming removed 4 bases at V and 6 bases at J, with 6 bases between. The CDR3 loop reads CASSSISGELFF. The CDR3, as DNA: TGTGCCAGCAGTTCTATTTCCGGGGAGCTGTTTTTT.

The chain is built from TRBV14 and TRBJ2-6, with D tentatively TRBD1 (5 bases). The V gene's germline CDR1 is SGHDN and CDR2 FVKESK. CDR3 length: 15 amino acids. The V gene lost 4 bases and the J gene lost 3 bases, with 10 bases spanning the gap. The CDR3 nucleotides are TGTGCCAGCAGCCTCCAGGGCGGTGGGGCCAACGTCCTGACTTTC. Its translation is CASSLQGGGANVLTF.

This clonotype was picked up many times. This chain joins TRBV28 and TRBJ2-7, with D unresolved. V lost 5 bases and J 2 bases, leaving 7 bases between the germline ends. CDR3 size: 12 residues. The germline CDR1 and CDR2 sequences are MDHEN and SYDVKM. This CDR3 reads CASSRQPYEQYF. The CDR3 coding sequence is TGTGCCAGCAGTAGACAACCCTACGAGCAGTACTTC.

The sample holds a few counts of this clonotype. CDR3 region: CSALGTGASYNEQFF. In DNA form, the CDR3 reads TGCAGTGCCCTAGGGACAGGGGCCTCCTACAATGAGCAGTTCTTC. This chain connects TRBV20-1 to TRBJ2-1; 10 bases fit TRBD1. V gave up 6 bases and J gave up 0 bases; unmatched junction bases: 5. The CDR3 extends over 15 amino acids. In germline, CDR1 is DFQATT, CDR2 SNEGSKA (reference sequence).

This clonotype has more than one count but fewer than ten. This chain uses TRBV6-5 with TRBJ1-4, with TRBD1 as a possible D gene (5 bases). Trimming stripped 4 bases from V and 2 bases from J, with 11 bases between. The germline V gene has CDR1 MNHEY and CDR2 SVGAGI. This CDR3 region has 15 residues. The CDR3 is CASSWGGRTNEKLFF. In nucleotides, the CDR3 is TGTGCCAGCAGTTGGGGGGGGAGGACTAATGAAAAACTGTTTTTT.

The chain employs TRBV28 and TRBJ2-4; D may be TRBD1 or TRBD2 (6 bases each). CDR3 length: 16 amino acids. From germline, CDR1 is MDHEN and CDR2 SYDVKM. Trimming shortened V by 4 bases and J by 0 bases, and 13 bases separated the two germline ends. The CDR3 sequence: CASSWRGGKAKNIQYF. The CDR3, as DNA: TGTGCCAGCAGTTGGCGAGGGGGGAAAGCCAAAAACATTCAGTACTTC. Full variable domain (outside the CDR3, taken from reference TRBV28 and TRBJ2-4): DVKVTQSSRYLVKRTGEKVFLECVQDMDHENMFWYRQDPGLGLRLIYFSYDVKMKEKGDIPEGYSVSREKKERFSLILESASTNQTSMYLCASSWRGGKAKNIQYFGAGTRLSVL.

This clonotype has a handful of counts. V is TRBV7-9 and J is TRBJ1-3; D is perhaps TRBD1 (6 bases). The V gene's germline CDR1 is SEHNR and CDR2 FQNEAQ (reference sequence). The CDR3 runs 20 residues. The V gene lost 1 base and the J gene lost 0 bases, with 22 bases spanning the gap. CDR3 in amino acids: CASSLVFLTGPSSSGNTIYF. The CDR3 DNA reads TGTGCCAGCAGCTTAGTGTTTCTTACAGGGCCCTCCTCCTCTGGAAACACCATATATTTT.

CDR3 sequence (DNA): TGTGCCAGCCTTCGACTAGGCCCCAACACCGGGGAGCTGTTTTTT. Translation: CASLRLGPNTGELFF. The rearrangement links TRBV9 to TRBJ2-2, with D possibly being TRBD2 (6 bases). Trimming took off 7 bases at V and 2 bases at J, with 15 bases between the two ends. The germline CDR1 and CDR2 sequences are SGDLS and YYNGEE. The CDR3 spans 15 residues. Variable domain in full (rest from reference TRBV9 and TRBJ2-2): DSGVTQTPKHLITATGQRVTLRCSPRSGDLSVYWYQQSLDQGLQFLIQYYNGEERAKGNILERFSAQQFPDLHSELNLSSLELGDSALYFCASLRLGPNTGELFFGEGSRLTVL.

V gene TRBV6-6 combines with J gene TRBJ1-4; tentative D call: TRBD1 (5 bases). V was trimmed by 9 bases and J by 7 bases, leaving 21 bases between them. Germline V gene lookup returns CDR1 MNHNY and CDR2 SVGAGI (reference sequence). The CDR3 covers 15 residues. The CDR3 DNA is TGTGCCAGTCTCCTTCTGCAGGGCCAGGCTGAAAAACTGTTTTTT. Encoded protein: CASLLLQGQAEKLFF.